Listed below are T cell receptor beta chains from one sample, sequenced in a study of PD-L1 blockade in urothelial cancer. Assay: immunoSEQ multiplex PCR; the TCRdb copy retains only in-frame clones and omits some. The sample gives over 65,000 clones, almost 90% of which show up once; more than 3.5% is in the top ten. Sequencing was performed on PBMCs, taken around atezolizumab (anti-PD-L1) treatment. These receptor sequences come from a man aged 65-85 years with urothelial cancer. CDR3s include the opening cysteine and the closing phenylalanine or tryptophan. The D gene is left open where the match is weak. The size field is filled for only some rows; it gives once, few, many or a size class.

cdr3_aa cdr3_nt d_call j_call clone_size v_call
CASSLAGTISGNTIYF TGTGCCAGCAGCCTAGCCGGGACTATCTCTGGAAACACCATATATTTT . TRBJ1-3 . TRBV7-6
CASSVGTSGRAGHEQFF TGCGCCAGCAGCGTCGGGACTAGCGGGAGGGCTGGGCATGAGCAGTTCTTC TRBD2 TRBJ2-1 . TRBV5-1
CASSLGTGPTYYGYTF TGTGCCAGCAGCTTAGGGACAGGGCCTACTTACTATGGCTACACCTTC TRBD1 TRBJ1-2 once TRBV13
CASSLSATGNYGYTF TGTGCCAGCAGTTTATCGGCCACAGGGAACTATGGCTACACCTTC . TRBJ1-2 . TRBV28
CASSIYPGSSGNTIYF TGTGCCAGTAGTATTTACCCAGGTTCTTCTGGAAACACCATATATTTT . TRBJ1-3 . TRBV19
CASSLYTRGQEKLFF TGTGCCAGCAGTTTGTACACTCGGGGACAGGAAAAACTGTTTTTT TRBD1 TRBJ1-4 . TRBV28
CASSEYGGFGDEQFF TGTGCCAGCAGTGAATACGGGGGTTTTGGGGATGAGCAGTTCTTC . TRBJ2-1 once TRBV25-1
CASSRERQPRGNTEAFF TGCGCCAGCAGCAGGGAGAGACAGCCCAGGGGCAACACTGAAGCTTTCTTT . TRBJ1-1 . TRBV5-1
CASSLAEQATNEKLFF TGCGCCAGCAGCTTGGCCGAACAGGCAACTAATGAAAAACTGTTTTTT . TRBJ1-4 . TRBV5-1
CASGPPGTPSNQPQHF TGTGCTAGTGGTCCCCCCGGGACACCTAGCAATCAGCCCCAGCATTTT . TRBJ1-5 . TRBV12-5
CASGGTANQPQHF TGTGCCAGCGGCGGGACAGCCAATCAGCCCCAGCATTTT TRBD1 TRBJ1-5 . TRBV6-1
CASSESGQRQTDTQYF TGTGCCAGCAGTGAATCGGGACAGCGACAGACAGATACGCAGTATTTT TRBD1 TRBJ2-3 . TRBV25-1
CASGAGGNTGELFF TGTGCCAGCGGAGCGGGAGGGAACACCGGGGAGCTGTTTTTT TRBD2 TRBJ2-2 . TRBV27
CASSLADYSYNEQFF TGCGCCAGCAGCTTGGCAGACTATTCCTACAATGAGCAGTTCTTC . TRBJ2-1 . TRBV5-1
CASSVLGTSGSKEQFF TGTGCCAGCAGCGTATTGGGGACTAGCGGGAGTAAGGAGCAGTTCTTC TRBD2 TRBJ2-1 . TRBV9
CASSGPREQYF TGCGCCAGCAGTGGGCCTAGGGAGCAGTACTTC . TRBJ2-7 once TRBV10-2
CASSWGWGVGGEAKNIQYF TGCGCCAGCAGCTGGGGGTGGGGAGTAGGAGGGGAGGCCAAAAACATTCAGTACTTC . TRBJ2-4 . TRBV5-1
CASRAGQGRIYGYTF TGTGCCAGCAGGGCTGGACAGGGAAGAATCTATGGCTACACCTTC TRBD1 TRBJ1-2 . TRBV28
CASSQRTGGSGNTIYF TGTGCCAGCAGCCAAAGGACAGGAGGGTCTGGAAACACCATATATTTT TRBD1 TRBJ1-3 few TRBV14
CAISSGQGFYEQYF TGTGCCATCAGTTCGGGGCAGGGGTTCTACGAGCAGTACTTC . TRBJ2-7 . TRBV10-3
CASSQDSVRLAGVGSYEQYF TGCGCCAGCAGCCAAGATTCGGTGCGGCTAGCGGGAGTCGGCTCCTACGAGCAGTACTTC TRBD2 TRBJ2-7 once TRBV4-1
CASRGQLGTETQYF TGTGCCAGCAGGGGACAGCTCGGCACAGAGACCCAGTACTTC TRBD1 TRBJ2-5 . TRBV6-5
CASSLYLDRASYEQYF TGTGCCAGTAGTTTATATCTCGACAGGGCTTCCTACGAGCAGTACTTC TRBD1 TRBJ2-7 . TRBV27
CASSLTSGSHRADTQYF TGTGCCAGCAGTTTGACTAGCGGGAGCCACCGGGCAGATACGCAGTATTTT TRBD2 TRBJ2-3 . TRBV28
CASSLYRDSYEQYF TGTGCCAGCAGCCTTTACCGGGACAGCTACGAGCAGTACTTC TRBD1 TRBJ2-7 . TRBV14
CASNLADYNEQFF TGTGCCAGCAACCTAGCGGACTACAATGAGCAGTTCTTC TRBD2 TRBJ2-1 . TRBV2
CASSPDRLNYGYTF TGTGCCAGCAGTCCCGACAGACTTAACTATGGCTACACCTTC . TRBJ1-2 . TRBV28
CASSQDRGTGTNYGYTF TGTGCCAGCAGCCAAGATCGGGGGACGGGGACTAACTATGGCTACACCTTC . TRBJ1-2 . TRBV4-2
CASSPLPRGIGYF TGTGCCAGCAGCCCACTTCCGCGCGGGATCGGGTACTTC . TRBJ2-7 . TRBV7-6
CASRSGLAGVHEQFF TGCGCCAGCAGGTCTGGACTAGCGGGAGTGCATGAGCAGTTCTTC TRBD2 TRBJ2-1 . TRBV5-1
CASSSPGTGLPGELFF TGTGCCAGCAGCTCCCCCGGGACAGGGCTTCCCGGGGAGCTGTTTTTT TRBD1 TRBJ2-2 . TRBV7-3
CASKRTTLSTDTQYF TGTGCCAGCAAACGGACTACGCTGAGCACAGATACGCAGTATTTT . TRBJ2-3 few TRBV2